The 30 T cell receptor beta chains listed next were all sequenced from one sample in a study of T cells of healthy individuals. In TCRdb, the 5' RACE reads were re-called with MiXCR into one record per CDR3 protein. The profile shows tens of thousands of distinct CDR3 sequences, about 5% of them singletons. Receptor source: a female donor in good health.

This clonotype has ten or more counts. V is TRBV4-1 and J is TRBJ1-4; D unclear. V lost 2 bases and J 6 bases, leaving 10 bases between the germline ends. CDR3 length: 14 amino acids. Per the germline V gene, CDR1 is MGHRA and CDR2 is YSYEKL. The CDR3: CASSQLGTDEKLFF. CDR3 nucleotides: TGCGCCAGCAGCCAACTCGGAACGGATGAAAAACTGTTTTTT.

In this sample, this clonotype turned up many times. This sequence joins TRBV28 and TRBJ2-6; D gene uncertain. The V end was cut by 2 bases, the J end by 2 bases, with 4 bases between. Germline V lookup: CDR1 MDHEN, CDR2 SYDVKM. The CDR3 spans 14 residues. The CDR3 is CASSLPPGANVLTF. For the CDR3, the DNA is TGTGCCAGCAGTTTACCCCCTGGGGCCAACGTCCTGACTTTC.

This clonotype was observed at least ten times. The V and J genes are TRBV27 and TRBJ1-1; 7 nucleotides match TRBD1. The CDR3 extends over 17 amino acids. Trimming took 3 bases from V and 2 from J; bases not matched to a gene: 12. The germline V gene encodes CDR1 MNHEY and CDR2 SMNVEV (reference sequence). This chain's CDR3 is CASSLGLGTAANTEAFF. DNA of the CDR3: TGTGCCAGCAGTTTGGGACTCGGGACAGCTGCTAACACTGAAGCTTTCTTT.

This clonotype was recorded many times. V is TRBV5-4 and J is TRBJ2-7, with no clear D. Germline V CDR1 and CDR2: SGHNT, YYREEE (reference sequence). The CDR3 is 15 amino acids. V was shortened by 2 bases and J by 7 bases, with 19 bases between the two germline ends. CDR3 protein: CASSFLEETAAEQYF. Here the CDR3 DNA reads TGTGCCAGCAGCTTTCTGGAAGAGACGGCGGCAGAGCAGTACTTC.

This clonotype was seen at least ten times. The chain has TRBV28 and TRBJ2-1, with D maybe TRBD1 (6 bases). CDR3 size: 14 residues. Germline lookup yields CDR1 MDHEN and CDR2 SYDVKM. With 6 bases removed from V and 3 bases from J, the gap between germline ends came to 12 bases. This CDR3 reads CASSDGTLYNEQFF. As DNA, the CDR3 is TGTGCCAGCAGCGACGGGACACTCTACAATGAGCAGTTCTTC.

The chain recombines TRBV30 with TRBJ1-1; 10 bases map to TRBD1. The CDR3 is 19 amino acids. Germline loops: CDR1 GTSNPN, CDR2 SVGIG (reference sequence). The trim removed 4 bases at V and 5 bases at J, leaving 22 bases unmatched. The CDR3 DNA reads TGTGCCTGGAAACATAGTTCCGGGACAGGGGTTTACTTTAAGACTGAAGCTTTCTTT. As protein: CAWKHSSGTGVYFKTEAFF. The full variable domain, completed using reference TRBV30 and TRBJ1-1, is SQTIHQWPATLVQPVGSPLSLECTVEGTSNPNLYWYRQAAGRGLQLLFYSVGIGQISSEVPQNLSASRPQDRQFILSSKKLLLSDSGFYLCAWKHSSGTGVYFKTEAFFGQGTRLTVV.

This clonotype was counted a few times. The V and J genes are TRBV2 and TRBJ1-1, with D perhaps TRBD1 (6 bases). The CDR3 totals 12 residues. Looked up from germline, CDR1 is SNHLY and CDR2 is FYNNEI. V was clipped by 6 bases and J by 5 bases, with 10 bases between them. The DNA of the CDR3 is TGTGCCAGCAGACAGGGTCGTACTGAAGCTTTCTTT. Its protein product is CASRQGRTEAFF.

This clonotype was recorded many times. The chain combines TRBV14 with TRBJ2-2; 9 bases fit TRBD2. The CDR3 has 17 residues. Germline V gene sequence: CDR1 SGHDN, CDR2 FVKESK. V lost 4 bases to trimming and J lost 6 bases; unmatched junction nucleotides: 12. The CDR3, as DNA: TGTGCCAGCAGCCCCAGATTTCTAGCGGGACGCGCCGGGGAGCTGTTTTTT. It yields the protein CASSPRFLAGRAGELFF.

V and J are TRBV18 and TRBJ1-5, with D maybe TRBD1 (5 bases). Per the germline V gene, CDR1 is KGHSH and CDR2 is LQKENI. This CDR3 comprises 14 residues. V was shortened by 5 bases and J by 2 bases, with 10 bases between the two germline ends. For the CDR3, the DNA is TGTGCCAGCTCAGACAGTGGGGGCAATCAGCCCCAGCATTTT. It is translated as CASSDSGGNQPQHF. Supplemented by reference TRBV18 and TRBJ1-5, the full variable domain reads NAGVMQNPRHLVRRRGQEARLRCSPMKGHSHVYWYRQLPEEGLKFMVYLQKENIIDESGMPKERFSAEFPKEGPSILRIQQVVRGDSAAYFCASSDSGGNQPQHFGDGTRLSIL.

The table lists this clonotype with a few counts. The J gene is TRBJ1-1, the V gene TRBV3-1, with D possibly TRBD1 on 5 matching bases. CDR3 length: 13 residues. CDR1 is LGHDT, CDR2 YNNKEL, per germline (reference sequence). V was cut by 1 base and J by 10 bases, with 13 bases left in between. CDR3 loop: CASSQAARGGAFF. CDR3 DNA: TGTGCCAGCAGCCAAGCGGCGCGGGGGGGAGCTTTCTTT.

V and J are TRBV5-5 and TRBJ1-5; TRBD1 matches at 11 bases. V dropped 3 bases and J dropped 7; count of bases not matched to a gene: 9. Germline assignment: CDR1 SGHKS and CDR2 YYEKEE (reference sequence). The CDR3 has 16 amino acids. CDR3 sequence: CASSWGQGGYGQPQHF. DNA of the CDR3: TGTGCCAGCAGCTGGGGACAGGGGGGCTACGGACAGCCCCAGCATTTT.

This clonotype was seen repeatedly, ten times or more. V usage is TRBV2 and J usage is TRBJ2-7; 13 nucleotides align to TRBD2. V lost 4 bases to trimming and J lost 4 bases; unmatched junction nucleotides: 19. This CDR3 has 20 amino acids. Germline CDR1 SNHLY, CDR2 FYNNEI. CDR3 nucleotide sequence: TGTGCCAGCAGTGGATTTACCGGGACTAGCGGGACTAGAAACCCTTACGAGCAGTACTTC. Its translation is CASSGFTGTSGTRNPYEQYF.

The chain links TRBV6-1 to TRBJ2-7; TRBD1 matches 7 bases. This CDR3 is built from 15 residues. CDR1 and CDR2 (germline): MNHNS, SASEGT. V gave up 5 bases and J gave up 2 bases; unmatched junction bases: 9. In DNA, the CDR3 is TGTGCCAGCAGTCAGGACAGGAGTGTAGCCTACGAGCAGTACTTC. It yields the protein CASSQDRSVAYEQYF.

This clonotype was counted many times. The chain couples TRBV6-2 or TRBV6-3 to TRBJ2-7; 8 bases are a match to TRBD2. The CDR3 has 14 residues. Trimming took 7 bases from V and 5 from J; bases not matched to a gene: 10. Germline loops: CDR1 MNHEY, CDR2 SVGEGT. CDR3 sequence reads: CASTFSGRGNEQYF. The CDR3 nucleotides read TGTGCCAGCACTTTCAGCGGGAGAGGGAACGAGCAGTACTTC.

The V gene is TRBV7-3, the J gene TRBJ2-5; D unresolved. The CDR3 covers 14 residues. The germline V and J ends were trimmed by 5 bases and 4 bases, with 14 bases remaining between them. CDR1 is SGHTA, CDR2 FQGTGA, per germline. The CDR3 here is CASSPTPVGETQYF. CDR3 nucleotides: TGTGCCAGCAGCCCGACTCCTGTGGGAGAGACCCAGTACTTC.

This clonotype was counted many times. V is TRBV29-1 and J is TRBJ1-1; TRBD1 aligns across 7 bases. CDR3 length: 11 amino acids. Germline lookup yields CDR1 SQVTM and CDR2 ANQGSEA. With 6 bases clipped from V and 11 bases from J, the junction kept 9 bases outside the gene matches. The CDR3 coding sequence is TGCAGCGTCCAAGGGGGCTTCGAGGCTTTCTTT. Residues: CSVQGGFEAFF.

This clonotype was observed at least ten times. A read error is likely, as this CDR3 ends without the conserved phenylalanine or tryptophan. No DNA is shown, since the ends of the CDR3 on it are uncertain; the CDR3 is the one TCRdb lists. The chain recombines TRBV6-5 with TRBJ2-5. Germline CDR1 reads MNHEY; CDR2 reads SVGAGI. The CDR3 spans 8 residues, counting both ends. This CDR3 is CASRKTSL.

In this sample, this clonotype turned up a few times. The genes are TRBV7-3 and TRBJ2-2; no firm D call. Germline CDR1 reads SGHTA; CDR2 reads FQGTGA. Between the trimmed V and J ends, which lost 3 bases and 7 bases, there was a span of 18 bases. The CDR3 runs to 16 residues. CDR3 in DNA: TGTGCCAGCAGCTTTGGAGACTTCTACCTAAGCGGGGAGCTGTTTTTT. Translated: CASSFGDFYLSGELFF. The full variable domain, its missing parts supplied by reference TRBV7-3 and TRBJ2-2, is GAGVSQTPSNKVTEKGKYVELRCDPISGHTALYWYRQSLGQGPEFLIYFQGTGAADDSGLPNDRFFAVRPEGSVSTLKIQRTERGDSAVYLCASSFGDFYLSGELFFGEGSRLTVL.

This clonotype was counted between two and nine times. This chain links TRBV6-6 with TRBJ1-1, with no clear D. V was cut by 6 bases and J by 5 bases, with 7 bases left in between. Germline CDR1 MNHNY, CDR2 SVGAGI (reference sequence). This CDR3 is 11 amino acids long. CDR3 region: CASRTSTEAFF. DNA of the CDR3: TGTGCCAGCAGAACAAGTACTGAAGCTTTCTTT.

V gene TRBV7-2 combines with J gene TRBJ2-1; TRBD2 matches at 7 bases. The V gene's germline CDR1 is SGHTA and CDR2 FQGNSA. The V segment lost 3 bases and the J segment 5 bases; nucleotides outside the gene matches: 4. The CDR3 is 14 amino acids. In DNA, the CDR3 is TGTGCCAGCAGCTTTTGGCTAGCGGACAATGAGCAGTTCTTC. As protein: CASSFWLADNEQFF.

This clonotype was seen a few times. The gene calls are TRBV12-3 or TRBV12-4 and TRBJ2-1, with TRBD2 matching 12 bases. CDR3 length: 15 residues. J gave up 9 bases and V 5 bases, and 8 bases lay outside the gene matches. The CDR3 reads CASSPRTSGAGEQFF. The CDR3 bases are TGTGCCAGCAGTCCTAGGACTAGCGGGGCGGGTGAGCAGTTCTTC.

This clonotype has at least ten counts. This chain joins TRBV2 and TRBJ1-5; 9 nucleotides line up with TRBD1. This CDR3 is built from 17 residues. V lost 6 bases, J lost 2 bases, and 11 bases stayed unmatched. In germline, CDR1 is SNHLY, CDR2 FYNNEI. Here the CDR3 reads CASRGDRDIYCNQPQHF. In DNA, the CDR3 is TGTGCCAGCAGGGGGGACAGGGATATATACTGCAATCAGCCCCAGCATTTT.

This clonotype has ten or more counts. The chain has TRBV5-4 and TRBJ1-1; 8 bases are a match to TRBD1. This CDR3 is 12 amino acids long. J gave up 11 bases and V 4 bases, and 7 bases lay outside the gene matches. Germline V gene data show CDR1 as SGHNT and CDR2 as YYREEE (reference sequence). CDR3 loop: CASSLPDRDAFF. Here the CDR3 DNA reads TGTGCCAGCAGCCTTCCGGACAGGGATGCTTTCTTT.

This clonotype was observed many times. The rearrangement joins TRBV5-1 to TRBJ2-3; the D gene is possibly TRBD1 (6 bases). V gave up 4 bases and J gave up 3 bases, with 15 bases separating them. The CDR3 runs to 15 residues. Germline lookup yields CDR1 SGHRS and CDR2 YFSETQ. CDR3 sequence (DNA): TGCGCCAGCAGCCCAGGGGTTTCCCTGACAGATACGCAGTATTTT. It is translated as CASSPGVSLTDTQYF.

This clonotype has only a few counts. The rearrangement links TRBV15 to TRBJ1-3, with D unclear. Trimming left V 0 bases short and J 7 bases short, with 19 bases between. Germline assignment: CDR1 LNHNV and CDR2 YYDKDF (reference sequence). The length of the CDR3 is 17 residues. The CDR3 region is CATSRDPGNLVWNTIYF. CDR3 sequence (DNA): TGTGCCACCAGCAGAGATCCCGGAAATCTTGTGTGGAACACCATATATTTT.

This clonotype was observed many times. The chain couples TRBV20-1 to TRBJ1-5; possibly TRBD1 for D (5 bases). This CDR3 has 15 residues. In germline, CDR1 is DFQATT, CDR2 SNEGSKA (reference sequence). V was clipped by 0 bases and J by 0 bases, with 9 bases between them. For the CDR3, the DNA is TGCAGTGCTAGAGACGGAGGGGTTAGCAATCAGCCCCAGCATTTT. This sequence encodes CSARDGGVSNQPQHF.

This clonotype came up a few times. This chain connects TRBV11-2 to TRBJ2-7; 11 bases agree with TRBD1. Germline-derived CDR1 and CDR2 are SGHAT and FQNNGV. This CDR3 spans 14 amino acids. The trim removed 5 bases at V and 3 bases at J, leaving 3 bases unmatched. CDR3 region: CASSTGQGGYEQYF. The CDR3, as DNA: TGTGCCAGCAGCACGGGACAGGGGGGCTACGAGCAGTACTTC.

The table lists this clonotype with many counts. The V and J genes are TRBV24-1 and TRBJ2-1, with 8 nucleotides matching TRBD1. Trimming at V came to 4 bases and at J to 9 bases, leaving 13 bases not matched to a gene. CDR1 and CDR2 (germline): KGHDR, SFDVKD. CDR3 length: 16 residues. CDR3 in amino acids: CATSDAGQGQWSEQFF. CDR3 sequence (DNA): TGTGCCACCAGTGACGCCGGACAGGGTCAATGGAGTGAGCAGTTCTTC.

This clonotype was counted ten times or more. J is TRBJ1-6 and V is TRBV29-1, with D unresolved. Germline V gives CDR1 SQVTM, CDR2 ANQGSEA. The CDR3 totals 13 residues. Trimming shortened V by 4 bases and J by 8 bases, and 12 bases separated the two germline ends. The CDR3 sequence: CSVAPDWDSPLHF. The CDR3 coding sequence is TGCAGCGTTGCGCCTGATTGGGATTCACCCCTCCACTTT.

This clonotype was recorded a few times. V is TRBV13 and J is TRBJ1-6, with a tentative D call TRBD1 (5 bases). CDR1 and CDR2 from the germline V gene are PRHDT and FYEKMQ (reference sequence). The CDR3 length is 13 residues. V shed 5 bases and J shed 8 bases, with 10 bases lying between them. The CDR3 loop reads CASSPGGDSPLHF. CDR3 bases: TGTGCCAGCAGCCCCGGGGGTGATTCACCCCTCCACTTT.